A single T cell receptor beta chain is shown here with its context. Germline CDR1 SGHKS, CDR2 YYEKEE (reference sequence). CDR3 length: 13 amino acids. The V and J ends lost 0 bases and 6 bases respectively, with 9 bases between them. Sequencing was performed with immunoSEQ multiplex PCR; in TCRdb, only in-frame clones are kept and a portion is missing. This table holds 350,000 to 550,000 clones, about 89% found once. This entry comes from a study of blood T cell repertoires in COVID-19. Study background: From T cells, B-cell-depleted T cells, or PBMCs came the material, which was cDNA or gDNA.

This sequence originates from a young woman with acute or convalescent COVID-19. This chain uses TRBV5-5 with TRBJ1-2; D possibly corresponds to TRBD1 (6 bases). The specimen sequenced was peripheral blood. CDR3 in amino acids: CASSLAGGDGYTF. In DNA form, the CDR3 reads TGTGCCAGCAGCTTGGCTGGGGGCGATGGCTACACCTTC.